The rows below give T cell receptor beta chains drawn from one sample of a study of shared clonotypes between healthy human individuals. The table came from immunoSEQ multiplex PCR; TCRdb's copy has only in-frame clones and leaves some out. Here the sample spans roughly 1.5 million clones, 95% to 99% being singletons. The specimen sequenced was naive CD4+ T cells sorted from blood. These receptors all come from a man aged 30 to 39 in good health. Each CDR3 is given with its conserved first and last residue. D genes are given only for firm matches. The size of a clone is reported for some rows only, either as once, few or many, or as a class for expanded clones.

TRBJ1-3 TRBV30 . once TGTGCCTGGACCCGTGTCCCAGCACTCAGACCCTCTGGAAACACCATATATTTT CAWTRVPALRPSGNTIYF
TRBJ1-3 TRBV30 . . TGTGCCTGGAGGGAAGTGAGCTCTGGAAACACCATATATTTT CAWREVSSGNTIYF
TRBJ2-7 TRBV29-1 TRBD2 . TGCAGCGTGTCCGGGACTAGCGGGAACCACGAGCAGTACTTC CSVSGTSGNHEQYF
TRBJ2-1 TRBV6-1 . . TGTGCCAGCAGATTGGATCGCTCCTACAATGAGCAGTTCTTC CASRLDRSYNEQFF
TRBJ2-7 TRBV9 TRBD2 . TGTGCCAGCAGCGTCTCCTCGAGTAGCGGGAGAGGCGAGCAGTACTTC CASSVSSSSGRGEQYF
TRBJ2-7 TRBV18 TRBD2 . TGTGCCAGCTCAACTTCAAGCGGGACCTACGAGCAGTACTTC CASSTSSGTYEQYF
TRBJ2-1 TRBV11-2 . . TGTGCCAGCAGACCCTTACAGGGGGGGTTGTTCGATGAGCAGTTCTTC CASRPLQGGLFDEQFF
TRBJ1-1 TRBV5-4 . . TGTGCCAGCTTGGCGGAGGGGCAGAACACTGAAGCTTTCTTT CASLAEGQNTEAFF
TRBJ2-1 TRBV10-3 TRBD2 . TGTGCCATCAGTGAACTAGCGGGCAGACCTGAGCAGTTCTTC CAISELAGRPEQFF
TRBJ2-3 TRBV29-1 TRBD2 . TGCAGCGCTCAATCGACTAGCGGGGGAATCATGGATACGCAGTATTTT CSAQSTSGGIMDTQYF
TRBJ2-7 TRBV5-6 . . TGTGCCAGCAGCTTTCGGGGGCAAACCTACGAGCAGTACTTC CASSFRGQTYEQYF
TRBJ2-7 TRBV2 . . TGTGCCAGCAGCGGATTGGACGAGCAGTACTTC CASSGLDEQYF
TRBJ2-7 TRBV28 . . TGTGCCAGCAGTTTACAGGGATTCTACGAGCAGTACTTC CASSLQGFYEQYF
TRBJ2-1 TRBV11-2 TRBD1 once TGTGCCAGCAGCTCCGTGCAGGGGGTGGCTTACAATGAGCAGTTCTTC CASSSVQGVAYNEQFF
TRBJ2-2 TRBV12-5 TRBD2 . TGTGCTAGTGCCCCTGGGAGGGTTGGAACCGGGGAGCTGTTTTTT CASAPGRVGTGELFF
TRBJ2-7 TRBV2 . once TGTGCCAGCAGTGCCATAGACGAGCAGTACTTC CASSAIDEQYF
TRBJ2-3 TRBV4-1 . once TGCGCCAGCAGCCCACATAGGGGGGCGGATAGCACAGATACGCAGTATTTT CASSPHRGADSTDTQYF
TRBJ2-1 TRBV9 . . TGTGCCAGCAGCGTAGACAGGCTGCGCGGCAATGAGCAGTTCTTC CASSVDRLRGNEQFF
TRBJ2-1 TRBV30 . . TGTGCCTGGAGTGTTCAGCGGTCCGAGCAGTTCTTC CAWSVQRSEQFF
TRBJ1-1 TRBV28 TRBD1 . TGTGCCAGCAGCCCCCTGGGACAGACGGCTTTCTTT CASSPLGQTAFF
TRBJ2-1 TRBV19 TRBD2 . TGTGCCACCCAACCGTCCGGGGGGGTCTCCTACAATGAGCAGTTCTTC CATQPSGGVSYNEQFF
TRBJ2-2 TRBV19 TRBD1 . TGTGCCAGTAGTATGAGTGGGACAGGAGCGAACACCGGGGAGCTGTTTTTT CASSMSGTGANTGELFF
TRBJ2-1 TRBV10-2 TRBD2 . TGCGCCAGCAGTGAGTCCGGCGGGAGGGCCTTGAATGAGCAGTTCTTC CASSESGGRALNEQFF
TRBJ1-1 TRBV5-6 . . TGTGCCAGCAGCTTGGCCAGGGGGAACACTGAAGCTTTCTTT CASSLARGNTEAFF
TRBJ1-2 TRBV28 . . TGTGCCAGCAGTTCAAGTACATCGGGGTCCCATGGCTACACCTTC CASSSSTSGSHGYTF
TRBJ2-3 TRBV4-3 TRBD2 . TGCGCCAGCAGCCCTATAGCGGGAGGGCTTGCTACGCAGTATTTT CASSPIAGGLATQYF
TRBJ2-2 TRBV5-1 . . TGCGCCAGCAGCCCCGTAAAGGGAAGGACATACACCGGGGAGCTGTTTTTT CASSPVKGRTYTGELFF
TRBJ2-1 TRBV11-2 . . TGTGCCAGCAGCTTAGATCGAACTAGAAATGAGCAGTTCTTC CASSLDRTRNEQFF
TRBJ1-4 TRBV28 . . TGTGCCAGCAGTTTCAGAGCAGGGCGAGGGGAAAAACTGTTTTTT CASSFRAGRGEKLFF
TRBJ2-1 TRBV19 TRBD2 . TGTGCCAGTAGTATAGATCTTAAACTAGCGGGCCGAGGCAATGAGCAGTTCTTC CASSIDLKLAGRGNEQFF
TRBJ2-7 TRBV11-2 . . TGTGCCAGCAGCTTAGATTTCAGGGCGGGAGAGCAGTACTTC CASSLDFRAGEQYF
TRBJ1-1 TRBV18 . . TGTGCCAGCTCACCTGGGCTGAACACTGAAGCTTTCTTT CASSPGLNTEAFF
TRBJ1-1 TRBV9 . . TGTGCCAGCAGCTTCAAGTCGGGTGCTAACACTGAAGCTTTCTTT CASSFKSGANTEAFF
TRBJ2-5 TRBV5-4 . . TGTGCCAGCAGCTCCCCCGCAGCCCAGACCCAGTACTTC CASSSPAAQTQYF
TRBJ2-2 TRBV27 . . TGTGCCAGCAGCAGTGCCAAGGGGCCCGGGGAGCTGTTTTTT CASSSAKGPGELFF
TRBJ1-1 TRBV5-1 . . TGCGCCAGCAGTTCGGACGGCCGGGCTGAAGCTTTCTTT CASSSDGRAEAFF
TRBJ1-4 TRBV10-3 . . TGTGCCATCAGTGAACGGATTAATGAAAAACTGTTTTTT CAISERINEKLFF
TRBJ2-3 TRBV5-1 TRBD2 . TGCGCCAGCAGTGCCCGACGGGGGACTAGCGGCACAGATACGCAGTATTTT CASSARRGTSGTDTQYF
TRBJ2-3 TRBV9 . . TGTGCCAGCAGCCCTGGAGGGGGGGATACGCAGTATTTT CASSPGGGDTQYF
TRBJ2-5 TRBV5-5 . . TGTGCCAGCAGCTCTGGACATCGGCCAGAGACCCAGTACTTC CASSSGHRPETQYF
TRBJ1-1 TRBV18 TRBD1 . TGTGCCAGCTCACCGGACAGGATCACTGAAGCTTTCTTT CASSPDRITEAFF
TRBJ1-1 TRBV18 . once TGTGCCAGCTCACCCGACACGACTTTCGGGAACACTGAAGCTTTCTTT CASSPDTTFGNTEAFF
TRBJ2-1 TRBV11-3 TRBD1 . TGTGCCAGCAGCTTAGCCAAGGGACAGGGACGATACAATGAGCAGTTCTTC CASSLAKGQGRYNEQFF
TRBJ2-2 TRBV19 . . TGTGCCAGTAGCATACGTTTCACCGGGGAGCTGTTTTTT CASSIRFTGELFF
TRBJ2-5 TRBV11-3 TRBD1 . TGTGCCAGCAGCCTTGACAGGGTAGAGACCCAGTACTTC CASSLDRVETQYF
TRBJ2-5 TRBV7-6 TRBD1 . TGTGCCAGCAGCACGGGACAGGGGCAAGAGACCCAGTACTTC CASSTGQGQETQYF